The 4 T cell receptor beta chains reported below all come from one sample, sequenced in a study of T cells in Graves' hyperthyroidism and ophthalmopathy. Researchers took RNA transcripts and amplified the TCR beta CDR3 regions from them. Primed by the HTBI set, a first-round RT-PCR was run on the TCR CDR3. MiXCR was run by TCRdb on the multiplex PCR reads, yielding one entry per CDR3 protein. The sample records roughly 560,000 distinct CDR3 sequences, under 15% being singletons. The sample comprised blood. The receptors shown here come from a woman aged 40 to 55 with Graves' ophthalmopathy.

This clonotype has ten or more counts. The V and J genes are TRBV7-3 and TRBJ2-7; a possible D gene is TRBD1 (6 bases). Between the trimmed V and J ends, which lost 5 bases and 7 bases, there was a span of 15 bases. This CDR3 region has 13 residues. Germline CDR1 is SGHTA and CDR2 is FQGTGA. CDR3 nucleotide sequence: TGTGCCAGCAGCCCAGTATTGGGGGCTGAGCAGTACTTC. Translating it yields CASSPVLGAEQYF.

There are many counts of this clonotype. The V gene is TRBV2, the J gene TRBJ2-2; unclear D gene. Looked up from germline, CDR1 is SNHLY and CDR2 is FYNNEI. With 3 bases removed from V and 6 bases from J, the gap between germline ends came to 11 bases. The CDR3 totals 14 residues. The CDR3 DNA follows: TGTGCCAGCAGTGATTTTCCCCTAGCCGGGGAGCTGTTTTTT. It yields the protein CASSDFPLAGELFF. Full variable domain (missing parts from reference TRBV2 and TRBJ2-2): EPEVTQTPSHQVTQMGQEVILRCVPISNHLYFYWYRQILGQKVEFLVSFYNNEISEKSEIFDDQFSVERPDGSNFTLKIRSTKLEDSAMYFCASSDFPLAGELFFGEGSRLTVL.

This clonotype appeared many times. V is TRBV4-1 and J is TRBJ1-1; TRBD1 is a possible D gene (5 bases). Germline V gene lookup returns CDR1 MGHRA and CDR2 YSYEKL. Trimming left V 0 bases short and J 1 base short, with 12 bases between. The CDR3 covers 16 residues. CDR3 bases: TGCGCCAGCAGCCAAGAGGGGGGTCAAACGAACACTGAAGCTTTCTTT. It translates to CASSQEGGQTNTEAFF.

In its sample, this clonotype was seen many times. The V gene is TRBV12-3 or TRBV12-4, the J gene TRBJ1-3; D remains ambiguous. The ends were cut back, 3 bases at V and 0 bases at J, with 9 bases in the middle. There are 15 residues in the CDR3. The CDR3 spells CASSFTPNSGNTIYF. CDR3 nucleotide sequence: TGTGCCAGCAGTTTCACACCAAACTCTGGAAACACCATATATTTT.